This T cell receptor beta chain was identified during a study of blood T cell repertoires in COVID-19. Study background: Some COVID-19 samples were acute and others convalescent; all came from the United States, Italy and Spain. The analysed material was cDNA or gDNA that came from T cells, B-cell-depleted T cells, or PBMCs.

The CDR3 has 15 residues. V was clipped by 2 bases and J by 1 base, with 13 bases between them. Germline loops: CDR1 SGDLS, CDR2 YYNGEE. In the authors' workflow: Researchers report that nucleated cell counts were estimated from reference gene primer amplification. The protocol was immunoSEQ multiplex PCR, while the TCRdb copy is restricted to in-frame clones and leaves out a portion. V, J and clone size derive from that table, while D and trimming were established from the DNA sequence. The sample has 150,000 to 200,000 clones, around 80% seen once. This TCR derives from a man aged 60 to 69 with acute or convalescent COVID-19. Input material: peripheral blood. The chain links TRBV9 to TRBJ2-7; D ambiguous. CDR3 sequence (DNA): TGTGCCAGCAGCGTTGGGCCCCTGGCGTCCTACGAGCAGTACTTC. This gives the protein CASSVGPLASYEQYF.